The 22 T cell receptor beta chains below all came from one sample that was sequenced in a study of early T cells in non-severe SARS-CoV-2 infection. Using its own MiXCR run on the 5' RACE reads, TCRdb lists one record per CDR3 protein. The sample carries 87,000 or so distinct CDR3 sequences, roughly 15% recorded once. The sample was whole blood. The receptors derive from an adult who was a healthcare worker with PCR-confirmed SARS-CoV-2 infection or an uninfected control (not recorded which).

The rearrangement uses TRBV7-9 and TRBJ1-1; no firm D call. The germline gives CDR1 SEHNR, CDR2 FQNEAQ (reference sequence). CDR3 size: 14 residues. The ends were cut back, 0 bases at V and 6 bases at J, with 11 bases in the middle. The DNA of the CDR3 is TGTGCCAGCAGCTTAGCGCAGGAATACGCTGAAGCTTTCTTT. Its protein is CASSLAQEYAEAFF.

This sequence joins TRBV7-2 and TRBJ2-3, with D perhaps matching TRBD2 (5 bases). V lost 2 bases, J lost 2 bases, and 8 bases lay in between. The CDR3 covers 14 residues. Germline V CDR1 and CDR2: SGHTA, FQGNSA. The CDR3 loop reads CASSLLGDTDTQYF. For the CDR3, the DNA is TGTGCCAGCAGCTTACTCGGGGACACAGATACGCAGTATTTT. Full variable domain (rest looked up from reference TRBV7-2 and TRBJ2-3): GAGVSQSPSNKVTEKGKDVELRCDPISGHTALYWYRQSLGQGLEFLIYFQGNSAPDKSGLPSDRFSAERTGGSVSTLTIQRTQQEDSAVYLCASSLLGDTDTQYFGPGTRLTVL.

This chain connects TRBV11-2 to TRBJ2-1; 10 nucleotides align to TRBD1. CDR1 and CDR2 from the germline V gene are SGHAT and FQNNGV. V shed 7 bases and J 6 bases; nucleotides not matched to a gene: 6. This CDR3 has 14 residues. This chain's CDR3 is CASTVDRGSNEQFF. The CDR3, as DNA: TGTGCCAGCACCGTGGACAGGGGGTCCAATGAGCAGTTCTTC.

The table lists this clonotype with many counts. The V gene is TRBV20-1, the J gene TRBJ2-3; D is possibly TRBD1 or TRBD2 (5 bases each). V was cut by 3 bases and J by 3 bases, with 13 bases left in between. CDR1 DFQATT and CDR2 SNEGSKA come from the germline V gene (reference sequence). The CDR3 contains 14 residues. CDR3: CSASGAAGTDTQYF. The CDR3 DNA reads TGCAGTGCTAGCGGGGCCGCGGGTACAGATACGCAGTATTTT.

For this clonotype: At one end, the junction sequence differs from germline, possibly due to a read error. The CDR3 spells CSVEVRTPNF. CDR3 bases: TGCAGCGTTGAGGTGAGGACACCTAATTTT. The chain uses TRBV29-1 and TRBJ1-1, with a possible D match to TRBD1 (5 bases). CDR3 size: 10 residues. Germline V gene sequence: CDR1 SQVTM, CDR2 ANQGSEA.

This clonotype turned up a few times. The genes are TRBV7-2 and TRBJ1-1; no clear D. Germline values: CDR1 SGHTA, CDR2 FQGNSA. Trimming removed 5 bases at V and 5 bases at J, with 12 bases between. The CDR3 has 13 residues. The CDR3 DNA reads as TGTGCCAGCAGCACCGGTCCAGATACTGAAGCTTTCTTT. Encoded protein: CASSTGPDTEAFF.

This clonotype was seen repeatedly, ten times or more. The chain joins TRBV7-2 to TRBJ2-2; D possibly matches TRBD1 or TRBD2 (5 bases each). Germline V CDR1 and CDR2: SGHTA, FQGNSA. The CDR3 is 16 amino acids. With 7 bases removed from V and 1 base from J, the gap between germline ends came to 16 bases. CDR3 sequence: CASNPVRGRNTGELFF. The CDR3 region has the DNA TGTGCCAGCAACCCTGTTCGGGGACGGAACACCGGGGAGCTGTTTTTT.

At least ten counts were recorded for this clonotype. The genes are TRBV12-3 or TRBV12-4 and TRBJ1-5; D uncertain. Trimming removed 6 bases at V and 2 bases at J, with 14 bases between. The CDR3 is 15 amino acids. CDR3 protein: CASSPISDGNQPQHF. CDR3 DNA sequence: TGTGCCAGCAGCCCTATCTCAGACGGCAATCAGCCCCAGCATTTT.

This clonotype was detected only a few times. Germline is not matched at one junction end, which may reflect a read error. This chain joins TRBV7-2 and TRBJ2-2; 7 nucleotides align to TRBD1. CDR1 and CDR2 (germline): SGHTA, FQGNSA. CDR3 length equals 16 residues. The CDR3 protein is CASSFDRVKNAGELFF. The CDR3 nucleotides are TGTGCCAGCAGCTTCGACAGGGTTAAGAACGCCGGGGAGCTGTTTTTT.

This clonotype has more than one count but fewer than ten. This sequence joins TRBV10-3 and TRBJ2-3, with 9 bases matching TRBD1. CDR1 and CDR2 (germline): ENHRY, SYGVKD. Losses at the gene ends were 2 bases for V and 3 bases for J; bases not matched to a gene: 12. The CDR3 is 18 amino acids. The CDR3 is CAISEPGKGQGLTDTQYF. The CDR3 region has the DNA TGTGCCATCAGTGAGCCGGGAAAGGGACAGGGTTTAACAGATACGCAGTATTTT.

V is TRBV5-1 and J is TRBJ1-2, with D possibly being TRBD1 (5 bases). The germline V gene encodes CDR1 SGHRS and CDR2 YFSETQ. The CDR3 extends over 15 amino acids. The V end lost 4 bases, the J end lost 2 bases, and 15 bases lay between the germline ends. The CDR3 nucleotides read TGCGCCAGCAGCGTTGGGGACGGCCCAAACTATGGCTACACCTTC. Its translation is CASSVGDGPNYGYTF.

This clonotype was found a few times. V usage is TRBV28 and J usage is TRBJ2-7; 7 bases map to TRBD2. V dropped 7 bases and J dropped 1; count of bases not matched to a gene: 10. The CDR3 loop spans 15 amino acids. CDR1 is MDHEN and CDR2 is SYDVKM in the germline V gene. The CDR3 loop is CASTSGGGESYEQYF. The DNA for the CDR3 is TGTGCCAGCACCTCGGGGGGAGGAGAGTCCTACGAGCAGTACTTC.

The chain couples TRBV6-2 or TRBV6-3 to TRBJ2-5; D is unresolved. The CDR3 has 14 residues. Trimming removed 8 bases at V and 1 base at J, with 14 bases between. The germline CDR1 and CDR2 sequences are MNHEY and SVGEGT. CDR3: CASDLGNLQETQYF. The CDR3 coding sequence is TGTGCCAGCGACCTTGGGAACCTCCAAGAGACCCAGTACTTC.

Worth noting for this clonotype: The limits of the CDR3 on the DNA are not certain, so only TCRdb's listed CDR3 is given. The chain links TRBV10-1 to TRBJ1-4. The germline V gene has CDR1 WNHNN and CDR2 SYGVQD (reference sequence). Ends included, the CDR3 has 14 residues. The CDR3 spells CASSGGRRWKNCFF.

The chain has TRBV29-1 and TRBJ1-4; D possibly corresponds to TRBD1 (6 bases). The germline V gene encodes CDR1 SQVTM and CDR2 ANQGSEA. V dropped 1 base and J dropped 7 bases, with 13 bases sitting between them. This CDR3 is 14 amino acids long. CDR3 DNA: TGCAGCGTTGAAGGGCAAGGGGGAAGTGAAAAACTGTTTTTT. Residues: CSVEGQGGSEKLFF.

The V gene is TRBV6-6, the J gene TRBJ2-5; D is undetermined. Trimming stripped 2 bases from V and 3 bases from J, with 10 bases between. This CDR3 region has 14 residues. CDR1 MNHNY and CDR2 SVGAGI come from the germline V gene (reference sequence). CDR3 loop: CASSYGRYEETQYF. The CDR3, as DNA: TGTGCCAGCAGTTACGGACGGTACGAAGAGACCCAGTACTTC.

The J gene is TRBJ1-1, the V gene TRBV12-3 or TRBV12-4, with D hard to call. The ends were cut back, 4 bases at V and 10 bases at J, with 10 bases in the middle. The CDR3 length is 11 residues. The CDR3 sequence: CASSSGPGAFF. The CDR3 region has the DNA TGTGCCAGCAGTTCCGGGCCCGGAGCTTTCTTT.

This clonotype occurred many times. The chain is built from TRBV12-3 or TRBV12-4 and TRBJ2-1, with TRBD2 identical over 8 bases. There are 14 residues in the CDR3. The junction had 5 bases not matched to a gene; V was cut back by 7 bases and J by 3 bases. The CDR3 spells CASITGGVYNEQFF. The CDR3 DNA follows: TGTGCCAGCATCACCGGGGGGGTCTACAATGAGCAGTTCTTC.

This sequence joins TRBV19 and TRBJ2-7; D is possibly TRBD2 (6 bases). V lost 3 bases, J lost 0 bases, and 12 bases lay in between. This CDR3 is 15 amino acids long. Germline V gene sequence: CDR1 LNHDA, CDR2 SQIVND (reference sequence). The CDR3 DNA reads TGTGCCAGTAGTATGTATGGCGGGGACTCCTACGAGCAGTACTTC. Protein: CASSMYGGDSYEQYF.

The rearrangement uses TRBV7-8 and TRBJ2-7; no clear D gene. This CDR3 has 13 amino acids. The V end was cut by 5 bases, the J end by 6 bases, with 14 bases between. Germline values: CDR1 SGHVS, CDR2 FQNEAQ. The CDR3 DNA reads TGTGCCAGCAGCCTAGGGTCACACCGCGAGCAGTACTTC. Protein: CASSLGSHREQYF.

This clonotype was detected ten times or more. V usage is TRBV10-2 and J usage is TRBJ2-1; 8 nucleotides match TRBD1. The CDR3 is made up of 14 amino acids. With V trimmed by 7 bases and J by 0 bases, 2 bases remained unmatched. Germline CDR1 is WSHSY and CDR2 is SAAADI. The CDR3, as DNA: TGCGCCAGCACCGGACAGGGCTCCTACAATGAGCAGTTCTTC. Translation gives CASTGQGSYNEQFF.

The V and J genes are TRBV7-2 and TRBJ2-1; TRBD1 matches 7 bases. There are 14 residues in the CDR3. Losses at the gene ends were 3 bases for V and 7 bases for J; bases not matched to a gene: 6. The germline V gene encodes CDR1 SGHTA and CDR2 FQGNSA. The CDR3: CASSLTGLRNEQFF. In DNA, the CDR3 is TGTGCCAGCAGCTTGACAGGGCTGAGGAATGAGCAGTTCTTC.